Below, 9 T cell receptor beta chains from the same sample are listed, as sequenced in a study of PD-L1 blockade in urothelial cancer. Clones were read by immunoSEQ multiplex PCR, and TCRdb kept only the in-frame ones, dropping some. The table lists 80,000 to 100,000 clones, around 76% of them singletons. The sample consisted of PBMCs, taken around atezolizumab (anti-PD-L1) treatment. The receptors originated from a man aged 70 or older with urothelial cancer.

The chain employs TRBV27 and TRBJ1-1, with TRBD1 as a possible D gene (6 bases). V was clipped by 5 bases and J by 1 base, with 23 bases between them. This CDR3 region has 18 residues. Germline V CDR1 and CDR2: MNHEY, SMNVEV (reference sequence). CDR3 residues: CASSIRSGPGEPNTEAFF. CDR3 bases: TGTGCCAGCAGTATCCGAAGCGGCCCAGGGGAACCGAACACTGAAGCTTTCTTT.

The chain combines TRBV5-1 with TRBJ2-5, with 9 bases identical to TRBD1. J lost 5 bases, V lost 5 bases, and 7 bases had no gene match. Germline CDR1 SGHRS, CDR2 YFSETQ. The CDR3 runs to 14 residues. The CDR3 is CASSSTGGWETQYF. The CDR3 region has the DNA TGCGCCAGCAGTTCGACAGGGGGGTGGGAGACCCAGTACTTC.

V gene TRBV6-6 combines with J gene TRBJ2-1; a weak D match, TRBD1 (6 bases). The CDR3 covers 13 residues. Germline values: CDR1 MNHNY, CDR2 SVGAGI (reference sequence). The V end lost 7 bases, the J end lost 6 bases, and 13 bases lay between the germline ends. In nucleotides, the CDR3 is TGTGCCAGCACGAGACAGGAGACCAATGAGCAGTTCTTC. Translated: CASTRQETNEQFF.

This chain links TRBV4-3 with TRBJ2-5; 10 nucleotides align to TRBD1. Germline V gene lookup returns CDR1 LGHNA and CDR2 YSLEER. V was clipped by 2 bases and J by 4 bases; unmatched bases: 4. The CDR3 sequence is 15 residues long. In DNA form, the CDR3 reads TGCGCCAGCAGCCAAACCCGGGACAGGGGAGAGACCCAGTACTTC. Its protein is CASSQTRDRGETQYF.

The gene calls are TRBV7-8 and TRBJ2-1, with 8 positions matching TRBD2. The V gene's germline CDR1 is SGHVS and CDR2 FQNEAQ. V was clipped by 2 bases and J by 1 base; unmatched bases: 4. The CDR3 totals 16 residues. The CDR3: CASSLIPSGSYNEQFF. CDR3 in DNA: TGTGCCAGCAGCTTAATCCCTAGCGGGTCCTACAATGAGCAGTTCTTC.

The chain links TRBV4-2 to TRBJ1-5; perhaps TRBD1 as D (6 bases). This CDR3 comprises 18 residues. Germline lookup yields CDR1 LGHNA and CDR2 YNFKEQ. Trimming pared 1 base from V and 3 bases from J, leaving 19 bases between. The DNA of the CDR3 is TGTGCCAGCAGCCAAGCTCCGACAGGTCCTCTATCCAATCAGCCCCAGCATTTT. This codes for CASSQAPTGPLSNQPQHF.

The V call is TRBV27, the J call TRBJ2-1; D not certain. Trimming stripped 3 bases from V and 0 bases from J, with 12 bases between. CDR3 size: 16 residues. Looked up from germline, CDR1 is MNHEY and CDR2 is SMNVEV (reference sequence). The CDR3 DNA sequence: TGTGCCAGCAGTTTTTTGCTAAGCGTCTCCTACAATGAGCAGTTCTTC. Amino acids: CASSFLLSVSYNEQFF.

V and J are TRBV30 and TRBJ1-2; D ambiguous. The V end lost 2 bases, the J end lost 7 bases, and 11 bases lay between the germline ends. Germline assignment: CDR1 GTSNPN and CDR2 SVGIG (reference sequence). CDR3 length: 12 residues. CDR3 bases: TGTGCCTGGAGTAAGGCTCGGAGTGGCTACACCTTC. This codes for CAWSKARSGYTF.

In its sample, this clone was seen once. The rearrangement uses TRBV5-4 and TRBJ1-4, with a possible D match to TRBD1 (5 bases). Trimming took off 3 bases at V and 3 bases at J, with 12 bases between the two ends. The CDR3 contains 15 residues. The germline V gene encodes CDR1 SGHNT and CDR2 YYREEE (reference sequence). DNA for the CDR3: TGTGCCAGCAGCTCCCAGGGTGGCCCTAATGAAAAACTGTTTTTT. Its protein product is CASSSQGGPNEKLFF.